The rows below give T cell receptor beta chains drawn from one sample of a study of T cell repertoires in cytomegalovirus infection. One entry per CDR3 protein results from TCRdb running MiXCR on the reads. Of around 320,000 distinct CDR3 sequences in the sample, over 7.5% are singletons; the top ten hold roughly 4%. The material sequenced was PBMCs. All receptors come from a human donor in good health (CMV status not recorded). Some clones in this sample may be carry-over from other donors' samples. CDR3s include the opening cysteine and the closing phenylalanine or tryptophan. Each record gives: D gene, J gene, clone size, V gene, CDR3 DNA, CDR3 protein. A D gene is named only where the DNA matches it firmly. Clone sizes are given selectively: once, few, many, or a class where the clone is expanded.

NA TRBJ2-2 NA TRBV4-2 TGTGCCAGCAGCCAACTAGGAGTCGGGGAGCTGTTTTTT CASSQLGVGELFF
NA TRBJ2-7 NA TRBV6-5 TGTGCCAGCGGGGGGGCGGGAGTCATCTCCTACGAGCAGTACTTC CASGGAGVISYEQYF
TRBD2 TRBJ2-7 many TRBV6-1 TGTGCCAGCAGTGGCACCGGGACTAGCGGGAGTAAGCAGTACTTC CASSGTGTSGSKQYF
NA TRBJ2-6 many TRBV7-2 TGTGCCAGCAGCGATTTAGGGCGCGGGGCCAACGTCCTGACTTTC CASSDLGRGANVLTF
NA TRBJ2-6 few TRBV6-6 TGTGCCAGCAGTCCGACCCCCCCTGGGGCCAACGTCCTGACTTTC CASSPTPPGANVLTF
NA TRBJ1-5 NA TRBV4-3 TGCGCCAGCAGCCAAGACAGGGGCGGGGATCAGCCCCAGCATTTT CASSQDRGGDQPQHF
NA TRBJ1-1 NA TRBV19 TGTGCCAGTAGTCGGTCAGGGGCGACTGAAGCTTTCTTT CASSRSGATEAFF
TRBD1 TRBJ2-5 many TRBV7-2 TGTGCCAGCAGCACTAGGACAGGCCGGGGAGAGACCCAGTACTTC CASSTRTGRGETQYF
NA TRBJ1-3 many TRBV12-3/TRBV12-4 TGTGCCAGCAAAAACGGCCCTTTGGACACCATATATTTT CASKNGPLDTIYF
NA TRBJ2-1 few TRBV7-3 TGTGCCAGCAGCTTAGATGGACACCGCAATGAGCAGTTCTTC CASSLDGHRNEQFF
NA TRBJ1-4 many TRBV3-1 TGTGCCAGCAGCCAATCGCAACCTATGTGGGAAAAACTGTTTTTT CASSQSQPMWEKLFF
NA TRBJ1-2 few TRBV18 TGTGCCAGCTCACCACCAGGGCGCTATGGCTACACCTTC CASSPPGRYGYTF
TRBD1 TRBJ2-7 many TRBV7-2 TGTGCCAGCAGCTCGTCACAGGGGCGGTACGAGCAGTACTTC CASSSSQGRYEQYF
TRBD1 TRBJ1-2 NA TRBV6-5 TGTGCCAGCAGCTCCCCAGGGGGCAATGGCTACACCTTC CASSSPGGNGYTF
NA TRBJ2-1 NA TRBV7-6 TGTGCCAGCGGCTTACTGCTCGGCAATGAGCAGTTCTTC CASGLLLGNEQFF
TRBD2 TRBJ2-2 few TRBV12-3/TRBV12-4 TGTGCCAGCAACACCGCCGGGGGGGTGAACACCGGGGAGCTGTTTTTT CASNTAGGVNTGELFF
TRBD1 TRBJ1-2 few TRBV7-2 TGTGCCAGCAGCTTAGAATTAGGGACAGGGTTGGGCTACACCTTC CASSLELGTGLGYTF
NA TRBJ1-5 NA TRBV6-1 TGTGCCAGCAGTTACGGGACATTACGGCACTCCCAGCCCCAGCATTTT CASSYGTLRHSQPQHF
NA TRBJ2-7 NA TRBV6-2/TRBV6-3 TGTGCCAGCTATGGACACTCCTACGAGCAGTACTTC CASYGHSYEQYF
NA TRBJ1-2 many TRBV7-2 TGTGCCAGCAGCTCAACAGGGTGGGGGCCCTATGGCTACACCTTC CASSSTGWGPYGYTF
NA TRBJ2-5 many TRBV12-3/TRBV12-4 TGTGCCAGCCGGGACTACCAAGAGACCCAGTACTTC CASRDYQETQYF
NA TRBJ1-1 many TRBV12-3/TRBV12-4 TGTGCCAGCAGTTTAATTACAGAAGAAAATGAAGCTTTCTTT CASSLITEENEAFF
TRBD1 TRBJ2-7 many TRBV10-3 TGTGCCATCAGTGTGGACAGGGCCTACGAGCAGTACTTC CAISVDRAYEQYF
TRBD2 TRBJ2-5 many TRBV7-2 TGTGCCAGCAGCATTGGGAGGGCAGAGACCCAGTACTTC CASSIGRAETQYF
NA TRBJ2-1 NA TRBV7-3 TGTGCCAGCAGCTCAGCCTCAACGGGACCCGGAGGTCACAATGAGCAGTTCTTC CASSSASTGPGGHNEQFF
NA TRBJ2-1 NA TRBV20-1 TGCAGTGCTTCTGGACTCCCGCCCCCTGAGCAGTTCTTC CSASGLPPPEQFF
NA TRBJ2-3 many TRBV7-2 TGTGCCAGCAGCTTAACCGGGGTCAGGACGGAAAAAAATACGCAGTATTTT CASSLTGVRTEKNTQYF
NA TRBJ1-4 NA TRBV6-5 TGTGCCAGTAAAAGGGACACCTCTAATGAAAAACTGTTTTTT CASKRDTSNEKLFF
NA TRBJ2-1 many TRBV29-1 TGCAGCGTTGAAGATTTAGTCGGGGTCCACAATGAGCAGTTCTTC CSVEDLVGVHNEQFF
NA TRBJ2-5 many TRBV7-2 TGTGCCAGCAGCTTAGTTTCGCGGGGTGAGACCCAGTACTTC CASSLVSRGETQYF
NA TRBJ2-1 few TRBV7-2 TGTGCCAGCAGCTTAGTTCCGGGGGGCGGCAATGAGCAGTTCTTC CASSLVPGGGNEQFF
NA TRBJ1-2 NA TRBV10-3 TGTGCCATCAGTGAGGCGGGTACCAATAACTATGGCTACTCCTTC CAISEAGTNNYGYSF
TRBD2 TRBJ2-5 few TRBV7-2 TGTGCCAGCAGCTTAGCGGGGCTAGCGGGGTTCCAAGAGACCCAGTACTTC CASSLAGLAGFQETQYF
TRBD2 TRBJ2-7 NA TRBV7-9 TGTGCCAGCAGCGAGCGGGAGAGAGGTCTCGAGCAGTACTTC CASSERERGLEQYF
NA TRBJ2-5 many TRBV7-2 TGTGCCAGCAGCCCTCAGCGGAGCCAAGAGACCCAGTACTTC CASSPQRSQETQYF
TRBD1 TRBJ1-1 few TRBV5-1 TGCGCCAGCAGCGGCAGACAGGGAAGCACTGAAGCTTTCTTT CASSGRQGSTEAFF
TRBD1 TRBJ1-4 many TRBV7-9 TGTGCCAGCAGCTCCCAGACAGGGGGCTTTAATGAAAAACTGTTTTTT CASSSQTGGFNEKLFF
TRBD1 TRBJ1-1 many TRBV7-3 TGTGCCAGCGCCCAGGGGACAGCGAACACTGAAGCTTTCTTT CASAQGTANTEAFF
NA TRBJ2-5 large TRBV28 TGTGCCAGCAGTTTATACAGGCAAGAGACCCAGTACTTC CASSLYRQETQYF
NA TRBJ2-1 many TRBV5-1 TGCGCCAGCAGCCTCTTCGACATAAATGAGCAGTTCTTC CASSLFDINEQFF
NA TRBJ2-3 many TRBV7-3 TGTGCCAGCAGCCCGGCGAGCCCAGATACGCAGTATTTT CASSPASPDTQYF
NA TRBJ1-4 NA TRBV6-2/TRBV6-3 TGTGCCAGCAGTTACACCGGAGGAGCTCGCCAAAAACTGTTTTTT CASSYTGGARQKLFF
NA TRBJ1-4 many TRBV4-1 TGCGCCAGCAGCCAAGGGGCGGGAAGAAATGAAAAACTGTTTTTT CASSQGAGRNEKLFF